The 21 T cell receptor beta chains presented below share a single source sample, sequenced in a study of graft-versus-host responses after intestinal transplantation. These TCRs are of unknown antigen specificity. Assay used: immunoSEQ multiplex PCR; TCRdb lists only in-frame clones, some missing. The repertoire holds over 65,000 clones, with roughly 90% as singletons. Sequencing used unstimulated CD8+ T cells sorted from spleen or lymph node cells, obtained before transplant. The receptors come from a human donor who was the organ donor for an intestinal transplant.

The V gene is TRBV5-1, the J gene TRBJ2-7; 8 positions agree with TRBD1. Unmatched junction bases numbered 5, after V lost 1 base and J lost 5 bases. Germline CDR1 and CDR2: SGHRS and YFSETQ. The length of the CDR3 is 14 residues. CDR3 DNA: TGCGCCAGCAGCTTGTCCGGACAGGGACACGAGCAGTACTTC. Protein sequence: CASSLSGQGHEQYF.

V usage is TRBV19 and J usage is TRBJ1-1; D uncertain. Per the germline V gene, CDR1 is LNHDA and CDR2 is SQIVND (reference sequence). Trimming cost V 7 bases and J 7 bases, with 7 bases left between them. There are 10 residues in the CDR3. Written as DNA, the CDR3 is TGTGCCAGTATAGGGCTTGAAGCTTTCTTT. Protein: CASIGLEAFF.

The chain is built from TRBV19 and TRBJ2-2; 9 bases are shared with TRBD1. The CDR3 is 16 residues long. J gave up 5 bases and V 3 bases, and 7 bases lay outside the gene matches. Germline-derived CDR1 and CDR2 are LNHDA and SQIVND (reference sequence). The CDR3 region has the DNA TGTGCCAGTAGTATGGGGACAGGGTTGAGAACCGGGGAGCTGTTTTTT. Translating gives CASSMGTGLRTGELFF. Supplemented by reference TRBV19 and TRBJ2-2, the full variable domain reads DGGITQSPKYLFRKEGQNVTLSCEQNLNHDAMYWYRQDPGQGLRLIYYSQIVNDFQKGDIAEGYSVSREKKESFPLTVTSAQKNPTAFYLCASSMGTGLRTGELFFGEGSRLTVL.

The chain combines TRBV6-1 with TRBJ1-4, with a weak D call TRBD1 (5 bases). The CDR3 covers 16 residues. Trimming shortened V by 0 bases and J by 6 bases, and 14 bases separated the two germline ends. Germline CDR1 reads MNHNS; CDR2 reads SASEGT. The CDR3 coding sequence is TGTGCCAGCAGTGAAGCGTGGGCAGGGTTTGATGAAAAACTGTTTTTT. Translation: CASSEAWAGFDEKLFF.

The J gene is TRBJ1-2, the V gene TRBV27; 7 positions agree with TRBD1. Germline V gene data show CDR1 as MNHEY and CDR2 as SMNVEV (reference sequence). The CDR3 loop spans 14 amino acids. V lost 4 bases to trimming and J lost 4 bases; unmatched junction nucleotides: 6. CDR3 region: CASSSRRGSYGYTF. The CDR3 DNA follows: TGTGCCAGCAGTTCCCGCAGGGGGTCCTATGGCTACACCTTC.

The chain carries TRBV6-5 and TRBJ2-7; D is unresolved. The CDR3 spans 11 residues. V lost 6 bases and J lost 2, with 5 bases in between. Germline V gene lookup returns CDR1 MNHEY and CDR2 SVGAGI. The CDR3, as DNA: TGTGCCAGCAGCTATGCCTACGAGCAGTACTTC. Its translation: CASSYAYEQYF.

This chain links TRBV7-8 with TRBJ2-7; TRBD2 agrees at 11 bases. The CDR3 is 17 amino acids. Germline V gene sequence: CDR1 SGHVS, CDR2 FQNEAQ. The V gene end was trimmed by 4 bases and the J gene end by 4 bases; junction bases not matched to a gene: 12. CDR3 sequence reads: CASSSTSGNPQIYEQYF. The CDR3 DNA reads as TGTGCCAGCAGCTCGACTAGCGGGAATCCTCAAATATACGAGCAGTACTTC. The whole variable domain, filled in from reference TRBV7-8 and TRBJ2-7, reads GAGVSQSPRYKVAKRGQDVALRCDPISGHVSLFWYQQALGQGPEFLTYFQNEAQLDKSGLPSDRFFAERPEGSVSTLKIQRTQQEDSAVYLCASSSTSGNPQIYEQYFGPGTRLTVT.

The chain employs TRBV25-1 and TRBJ2-1; 8 nucleotides align to TRBD2. Trimming removed 4 bases from V and 9 bases from J; junction bases left unmatched: 5. Germline CDR1 and CDR2: MGHDK and SYGVNS. The CDR3 loop spans 13 amino acids. CDR3 bases: TGTGCCAGCAGTGCGGGAGGGCGGGTTGAGCAGTTCTTC. Translation gives CASSAGGRVEQFF.

The V and J genes are TRBV2 and TRBJ2-1, with a weak D call TRBD2 (5 bases). Deletions cut 1 base from V and 2 bases from J, with 9 bases between. CDR3 length equals 15 residues. The germline gives CDR1 SNHLY, CDR2 FYNNEI. The chain's CDR3 is CASSEVLATYNEQFF. The CDR3 DNA reads as TGTGCCAGCAGTGAAGTTCTAGCTACCTACAATGAGCAGTTCTTC.

The gene calls are TRBV10-1 and TRBJ2-1; tentatively, D is TRBD1 or TRBD2 (6 bases each). This CDR3 comprises 15 residues. The V end lost 3 bases, the J end lost 0 bases, and 9 bases lay between the germline ends. Germline V CDR1 and CDR2: WNHNN, SYGVQD (reference sequence). Written as DNA, the CDR3 is TGCGCCAGCAGTGAAGGGGGGAGCTCCTACAATGAGCAGTTCTTC. It yields the protein CASSEGGSSYNEQFF.

This clone was picked up one time. The chain employs TRBV7-9 and TRBJ1-1, with D unclear. With 0 bases removed from V and 8 bases from J, the gap between germline ends came to 10 bases. Germline V CDR1 and CDR2: SEHNR, FQNEAQ (reference sequence). The length of the CDR3 is 13 residues. Here the CDR3 reads CASSLARSPEAFF. Written as DNA, the CDR3 is TGTGCCAGCAGCTTAGCCAGGAGTCCGGAAGCTTTCTTT.

The rearrangement joins TRBV4-1 to TRBJ2-7, with 10 bases lining up with TRBD2. This CDR3 region has 16 residues. The germline gives CDR1 MGHRA, CDR2 YSYEKL. J was trimmed by 4 bases and V by 0 bases; bases with no gene match: 6. This CDR3 is CASSQDRGLASYEQYF. CDR3 DNA sequence: TGCGCCAGCAGCCAAGATAGGGGACTAGCGAGTTACGAGCAGTACTTC.

V gene TRBV9 combines with J gene TRBJ2-7, with 8 bases fitting TRBD2. Germline V gives CDR1 SGDLS, CDR2 YYNGEE. Trimming cost V 0 bases and J 0 bases; bases outside gene matches: 11. The CDR3 is 18 residues long. Written as DNA, the CDR3 is TGTGCCAGCAGCGTAGGGGCTAGCGGGCGGCTCAGCTCCTACGAGCAGTACTTC. Its protein is CASSVGASGRLSSYEQYF.

This clone was recorded once. V usage is TRBV29-1 and J usage is TRBJ2-7; 7 nucleotides align to TRBD2. Unmatched junction bases numbered 11, after V lost 2 bases and J lost 4 bases. The CDR3 consists of 15 residues. Germline CDR1 is SQVTM and CDR2 is ANQGSEA. CDR3 coding DNA: TGCAGCGTTGAACCGGGTAGGGAGGGCCCGTACGAGCAGTACTTC. This sequence encodes CSVEPGREGPYEQYF.

The rearrangement uses TRBV7-8 and TRBJ1-2, with a weak D call TRBD1 (5 bases). This CDR3 has 15 residues. V lost 2 bases and J lost 0, with 10 bases in between. Looked up from germline, CDR1 is SGHVS and CDR2 is FQNEAQ. CDR3 nucleotides: TGTGCCAGCAGCTTATGGGGCAGAACTAACTATGGCTACACCTTC. Its protein product is CASSLWGRTNYGYTF.

The CDR3 DNA reads as TGTGCCAGCAGTGAGAGGTCCTCTGGGGCCAACGTCCTGACTTTC. Translated: CASSERSSGANVLTF. This chain connects TRBV6-4 to TRBJ2-6; D is undetermined. The germline CDR1 and CDR2 sequences are MRHNA and SNTAGT. V was clipped by 3 bases and J by 0 bases, with 6 bases between them. CDR3 size: 15 residues.

The rearrangement links TRBV4-1 to TRBJ2-1; 14 positions agree with TRBD2. Germline assignment: CDR1 MGHRA and CDR2 YSYEKL. The CDR3 has 18 residues. The trim removed 4 bases at V and 9 bases at J, leaving 14 bases unmatched. CDR3 sequence: CASSRSFPGLAGATEQFF. The CDR3 coding sequence is TGCGCCAGCAGCCGAAGCTTCCCGGGACTAGCGGGAGCTACTGAGCAGTTCTTC.

The V gene is TRBV11-2, the J gene TRBJ1-1; TRBD1 aligns across 9 bases. The ends lost 2 bases at V and 1 base at J; junction bases unmatched: 5. Germline lookup yields CDR1 SGHAT and CDR2 FQNNGV. This CDR3 is 16 amino acids long. This CDR3 reads CASSLSDRGGNTEAFF. CDR3 DNA sequence: TGTGCCAGCAGCTTATCGGACAGGGGAGGGAACACTGAAGCTTTCTTT.

J is TRBJ2-1 and V is TRBV7-9, with 11 nucleotides matching TRBD1. This CDR3 contains 16 residues. The V gene's germline CDR1 is SEHNR and CDR2 FQNEAQ (reference sequence). V lost 1 base, J lost 7 bases, and 6 bases stayed unmatched. CDR3 nucleotide sequence: TGTGCCAGCAGCTTAGGGCCCGGGACAGGGGGAAATGAGCAGTTCTTC. It encodes CASSLGPGTGGNEQFF. Combining the CDR3 with reference TRBV7-9 and TRBJ2-1 gives the whole variable domain DTGVSQNPRHKITKRGQNVTFRCDPISEHNRLYWYRQTLGQGPEFLTYFQNEAQLEKSRLLSDRFSAERPKGSFSTLEIQRTEQGDSAMYLCASSLGPGTGGNEQFFGPGTRLTVL.

The chain combines TRBV9 with TRBJ1-1; weak D call: TRBD1 (5 bases). CDR1 and CDR2 from the germline V gene are SGDLS and YYNGEE. Trimming shortened V by 4 bases and J by 5 bases, and 18 bases separated the two germline ends. This CDR3 spans 15 amino acids. CDR3 sequence (DNA): TGTGCCAGCAGCAATACGGGTAGGGGTAGGACTGAAGCTTTCTTT. Its protein product is CASSNTGRGRTEAFF.

V is TRBV5-1 and J is TRBJ1-2; a weak D match, TRBD1 (6 bases). In germline, CDR1 is SGHRS, CDR2 YFSETQ. V was shortened by 0 bases and J by 3 bases, with 9 bases between the two germline ends. CDR3 length equals 14 residues. The CDR3 DNA reads TGCGCCAGCAGCTTGGGTTCAGGGGACTATGGCTACACCTTC. Protein sequence: CASSLGSGDYGYTF.